These 13 T cell receptor beta chains came from one sample sequenced in a study of T cell changes during pregnancy in multiple sclerosis. Produced via immunoSEQ multiplex PCR; TCRdb's table is partial and in-frame only. The repertoire consists of around 48,000 clones, with about nine tenths occurring once and the leading ten covering under 3.5%. Specimen: CD8+ T cells from peripheral blood mononuclear cells, collected before pregnancy. These receptor sequences come from a female donor with multiple sclerosis, enrolled in a pregnancy study.

CDR3 coding DNA: TGTGCCAGCTCACCCCCGTCCGACACGCTCCTGTACGAGCAGTACTTC. Protein sequence: CASSPPSDTLLYEQYF. The chain recombines TRBV18 with TRBJ2-7, with no clear D. The ends were cut back, 3 bases at V and 4 bases at J, with 19 bases in the middle. The CDR3 covers 16 residues. Germline CDR1 and CDR2: KGHSH and LQKENI.

The chain couples TRBV5-4 to TRBJ2-7, with 8 bases fitting TRBD2. The CDR3 consists of 13 residues. V gave up 4 bases and J gave up 4 bases; unmatched junction bases: 4. CDR1 and CDR2 from the germline V gene are SGHNT and YYREEE (reference sequence). CDR3 DNA sequence: TGTGCCAGCAGCCCAACTAGCGGATACGAGCAGTACTTC. Translation: CASSPTSGYEQYF. Full variable domain (outside the CDR3, taken from reference TRBV5-4 and TRBJ2-7): ETGVTQSPTHLIKTRGQQVTLRCSSQSGHNTVSWYQQALGQGPQFIFQYYREEENGRGNFPPRFSGLQFPNYSSELNVNALELDDSALYLCASSPTSGYEQYFGPGTRLTVT.

The table lists this clone with a count of one. The J gene is TRBJ2-3, the V gene TRBV27; D is ambiguous. This CDR3 is built from 13 residues. The germline V gene encodes CDR1 MNHEY and CDR2 SMNVEV (reference sequence). V was cut by 6 bases and J by 4 bases, with 11 bases left in between. Here the CDR3 DNA reads TGTGCCAGCAGATCGGCCCGGGCAGATACGCAGTATTTT. Its protein product is CASRSARADTQYF.

The gene calls are TRBV27 and TRBJ2-7; 9 nucleotides agree with TRBD1. This CDR3 comprises 16 residues. From germline, CDR1 is MNHEY and CDR2 SMNVEV (reference sequence). V was clipped by 2 bases and J by 5 bases; unmatched bases: 10. CDR3 sequence (DNA): TGTGCCAGCAGTTTAGGTAGACAGGGGGTTTACCACGAGCAGTACTTC. Its translation: CASSLGRQGVYHEQYF.

The V and J genes are TRBV9 and TRBJ2-5; 10 bases match TRBD2. Losses at the gene ends were 1 base for V and 5 bases for J; bases not matched to a gene: 2. Germline-derived CDR1 and CDR2 are SGDLS and YYNGEE. This CDR3 has 14 amino acids. The CDR3 nucleotides are TGTGCCAGCAGCGTACTAGCGGGGGATGAGACCCAGTACTTC. Its protein product is CASSVLAGDETQYF.

V usage is TRBV9 and J usage is TRBJ1-2; D might be TRBD1 (5 bases). V lost 5 bases to trimming and J lost 8 bases, with 16 bases between them. The CDR3 sequence is 13 residues long. Germline loops: CDR1 SGDLS, CDR2 YYNGEE. Here the CDR3 DNA reads TGTGCCAGCAGACACGACAGAAGGCCCGGCTACACCTTC. Residues: CASRHDRRPGYTF.

This clone showed up just once. The CDR3 sequence: CASREMTSGGSYEQYF. The CDR3 bases are TGTGCCAGCAGGGAGATGACTAGCGGGGGTTCCTACGAGCAGTACTTC. V gene TRBV27 combines with J gene TRBJ2-7; 12 bases line up with TRBD2. The trim removed 6 bases at V and 1 base at J, leaving 7 bases unmatched. Per the germline V gene, CDR1 is MNHEY and CDR2 is SMNVEV (reference sequence). This CDR3 region has 16 residues.

The chain links TRBV7-9 to TRBJ2-1, with D possibly matching TRBD2 (6 bases). The CDR3 spans 18 residues. CDR1 is SEHNR, CDR2 FQNEAQ, per germline (reference sequence). Trimming stripped 3 bases from V and 1 base from J, with 19 bases between. The CDR3 nucleotides are TGTGCCAGCAGCTTCTCGGTTGGCGGGGCGTTTTCCTACAATGAGCAGTTCTTC. It specifies CASSFSVGGAFSYNEQFF.

This clone was recorded once. This chain links TRBV10-3 with TRBJ2-7; TRBD1 matches at 7 bases. Germline lookup yields CDR1 ENHRY and CDR2 SYGVKD. The CDR3 runs 14 residues. Trimming took 3 bases from V and 2 from J; bases not matched to a gene: 4. CDR3 DNA sequence: TGTGCCATCAGTGATCCGGGACAGACCTACGAGCAGTACTTC. Its protein is CAISDPGQTYEQYF.

V and J are TRBV28 and TRBJ2-7, with 8 positions matching TRBD2. This CDR3 region has 16 residues. Trimming removed 4 bases from V and 1 base from J; junction bases left unmatched: 9. CDR1 MDHEN and CDR2 SYDVKM come from the germline V gene. CDR3 sequence (DNA): TGTGCCAGCAGTTCCTTGGGGTCTAGCGGGTCCTACGAGCAGTACTTC. Translating it yields CASSSLGSSGSYEQYF.

The chain joins TRBV7-3 to TRBJ1-6; D is uncertain. Looked up from germline, CDR1 is SGHTA and CDR2 is FQGTGA. Trimming left V 1 base short and J 5 bases short, with 6 bases between. The CDR3 covers 14 residues. CDR3 residues: CASSLRADNSPLHF. The CDR3 region has the DNA TGTGCCAGCAGCTTAAGGGCAGATAATTCACCCCTCCACTTT.

The rearrangement links TRBV27 to TRBJ1-3; D perhaps matches TRBD1 (5 bases). This CDR3 has 14 amino acids. Germline CDR1 reads MNHEY; CDR2 reads SMNVEV (reference sequence). V was shortened by 7 bases and J by 4 bases, with 14 bases between the two germline ends. The CDR3: CASKMVGGGNTIYF. DNA of the CDR3: TGTGCCAGCAAGATGGTTGGGGGGGGAAACACCATATATTTT.

The V gene is TRBV4-2, the J gene TRBJ2-1; perhaps TRBD2 as D (5 bases). Trimming cost V 1 base and J 7 bases, with 14 bases left between them. The CDR3 contains 15 residues. Looked up from germline, CDR1 is LGHNA and CDR2 is YNFKEQ. This chain's CDR3 is CASSQGPGISNEQFF. The CDR3 nucleotides read TGTGCCAGCAGCCAAGGACCGGGAATCTCTAATGAGCAGTTCTTC.